Following are 13 T cell receptor beta chains from one sample sequenced in a study of blood T cell repertoires in COVID-19. Clones were read by immunoSEQ multiplex PCR, and TCRdb kept only the in-frame ones, dropping some. The repertoire includes about 210,000 clones, 80% to 90% of them detected once, and around 7.3% sits in the top ten. The sequenced sample consisted of peripheral blood. Every receptor here comes from a woman in her fifties or sixties with active or convalescent COVID-19.

The V call is TRBV18, the J call TRBJ1-3; 7 bases agree with TRBD1. The length of the CDR3 is 16 residues. The ends lost 3 bases at V and 0 bases at J; junction bases unmatched: 5. Looked up from germline, CDR1 is KGHSH and CDR2 is LQKENI. Here the CDR3 DNA reads TGTGCCAGCTCACCGACAGGGTTCTACTCTGGAAACACCATATATTTT. Amino acid sequence: CASSPTGFYSGNTIYF.

This clone was seen a handful of times. The V and J genes are TRBV28 and TRBJ1-6; tentatively, D is TRBD1 (6 bases). Germline values: CDR1 MDHEN, CDR2 SYDVKM. The CDR3 runs 17 residues. The V end was cut by 4 bases, the J end by 0 bases, with 13 bases between. The CDR3 nucleotides are TGTGCCAGCAGTTCCCCCCAACAGGGCTCCTATAATTCACCCCTCCACTTT. It translates to CASSSPQQGSYNSPLHF. The full variable domain, in which reference TRBV28 and TRBJ1-6 provide the parts outside the CDR3, is DVKVTQSSRYLVKRTGEKVFLECVQDMDHENMFWYRQDPGLGLRLIYFSYDVKMKEKGDIPEGYSVSREKKERFSLILESASTNQTSMYLCASSSPQQGSYNSPLHFGNGTRLTVT.

The V and J genes are TRBV19 and TRBJ1-2; 7 nucleotides agree with TRBD1. V was clipped by 9 bases and J by 7 bases; unmatched bases: 14. The CDR3 has 14 residues. CDR1 is LNHDA, CDR2 SQIVND, per germline (reference sequence). Here the CDR3 reads CASRDRVQATGYTF. The CDR3 region has the DNA TGTGCCAGCCGTGACAGGGTTCAGGCAACTGGCTACACCTTC.

The chain is built from TRBV28 and TRBJ2-3; 13 positions agree with TRBD2. The V and J ends lost 6 bases and 1 base, in that order; junction bases with no gene match: 10. This CDR3 region has 18 residues. Germline CDR1 is MDHEN and CDR2 is SYDVKM. CDR3 sequence: CASSRTSGRAPGTDTQYF. CDR3 bases: TGTGCCAGCAGCCGTACTAGCGGGAGGGCCCCTGGCACAGATACGCAGTATTTT.

The CDR3 region has the DNA TGTGCCAGCTCACCAAGTCTACAGGACTATGGCTACACCTTC. This codes for CASSPSLQDYGYTF. The J gene is TRBJ1-2, the V gene TRBV18, with D perhaps matching TRBD1 (5 bases). The V end lost 2 bases, the J end lost 3 bases, and 10 bases lay between the germline ends. This CDR3 contains 14 residues. Germline-derived CDR1 and CDR2 are KGHSH and LQKENI.

The chain is built from TRBV7-9 and TRBJ1-3; no definite D call. Trimming left V 1 base short and J 6 bases short, with 16 bases between. This CDR3 region has 16 residues. CDR1 and CDR2 from the germline V gene are SEHNR and FQNEAQ (reference sequence). The CDR3 protein is CASSLGTSTRENTIYF. The CDR3 bases are TGTGCCAGCAGCTTAGGGACCTCAACGAGGGAAAACACCATATATTTT.

This sequence joins TRBV3-1 (or the pseudogene TRBV3-2) and TRBJ1-4; tentative D call: TRBD1 (6 bases). Trimming shortened V by 0 bases and J by 10 bases, and 12 bases separated the two germline ends. The V gene's germline CDR1 is LGHDT and CDR2 YNNKEL (reference sequence). CDR3 size: 14 residues. CDR3 DNA: TGTGCCAGCAGCCAAGATCAGGGGAGGGGAAAACTGTTTTTT. Translating it yields CASSQDQGRGKLFF.

Of note for this clone: At one of its ends the junction is not consistent with the germline gene, which may arise from a read error. The chain has TRBV6-4 and TRBJ2-2, with D perhaps TRBD1 (6 bases). This CDR3 contains 14 residues. Germline V CDR1 and CDR2: MRHNA, SNTAGT. The chain's CDR3 is CAGSDSTGTGELFF. As DNA, the CDR3 is TGTGCCGGCAGTGACTCAACAGGGACCGGGGAGCTGTTTTTT.

This clone was found a few times. The chain couples TRBV6-4 to TRBJ2-1, with 11 bases identical to TRBD2. Looked up from germline, CDR1 is MRHNA and CDR2 is SNTAGT. CDR3 length: 15 amino acids. The junction had 8 bases not matched to a gene; V was cut back by 3 bases and J by 10 bases. CDR3 sequence: CASSETTSGKEEQFF. CDR3 bases: TGTGCCAGCAGTGAAACGACTAGCGGGAAGGAGGAGCAGTTCTTC.

There are a few counts of this clone. V usage is TRBV23-1 and J usage is TRBJ2-2; D is unresolved. TRBV23-1 is an ORF for which the function is uncertain. The germline V and J ends were trimmed by 6 bases and 2 bases, with 4 bases remaining between them. The CDR3 sequence is 12 residues long. The CDR3 region has the DNA TGCGCCAGCAGGACAAACACCGGGGAGCTGTTTTTT. Protein product: CASRTNTGELFF.

The J gene is TRBJ2-7, the V gene TRBV6-6; 7 bases map to TRBD1. V gave up 0 bases and J gave up 3 bases; unmatched junction bases: 5. Per germline, CDR1 MNHNY and CDR2 SVGAGI (reference sequence). The CDR3 has 15 residues. CDR3 in DNA: TGTGCCAGCAGTTACTCGACAGGGATGGGCTACGAGCAGTACTTC. Amino acids: CASSYSTGMGYEQYF.

The rearrangement uses TRBV20-1 and TRBJ1-1; 11 bases are a match to TRBD1. V lost 5 bases, J lost 11 bases, and 4 bases stayed unmatched. The CDR3 has 11 amino acids. Germline lookup yields CDR1 DFQATT and CDR2 SNEGSKA (reference sequence). The CDR3 coding sequence is TGCAGTGCTGGACAGGGGGCGGTGGCTTTCTTT. Residues: CSAGQGAVAFF.

The V gene is TRBV19, the J gene TRBJ2-3; D is possibly TRBD2 (5 bases). V lost 11 bases and J lost 1, with 16 bases in between. Germline V gene sequence: CDR1 LNHDA, CDR2 SQIVND (reference sequence). The CDR3 totals 14 residues. CDR3 in DNA: TGTGCCTCCAATAGAGGGATCGGCACAGATACGCAGTATTTT. It codes for CASNRGIGTDTQYF.